This paragraph reports one T cell receptor (beta chain). What it binds is unknown. The second PCR ran about 6 to 12 cycles with a sample-barcoded 5' primer and J-beta primers. MiXCR, applied by TCRdb to the 5' RACE reads, yields one record per CDR3 protein. The sample comprises roughly 1,500,000 distinct CDR3 sequences, about 40% of which are singletons, and roughly 7.9% rests with the top ten. This entry comes from a study of blood T cells in healthy people across ages. Findings and caveats of the study: Both higher diversity and more naive CD4+ cells marked long-lived donors when set against aged donors.

CDR3 length equals 21 residues. Germline loops: CDR1 MGHDK, CDR2 SYGVNS. Trimming pared 0 bases from V and 3 bases from J, leaving 29 bases between. The origin of this receptor is a woman under 30 in good health. The sample was blood. The J gene is TRBJ1-2, the V gene TRBV25-1, with D hard to call. The CDR3 loop is CASSEYLPRPDGPTRYYGYTF. The CDR3 DNA reads as TGTGCCAGCAGTGAATATCTACCGAGGCCCGACGGCCCCACTAGGTACTATGGCTACACCTTC.